The TCR beta chain described here comes from a study of ipilimumab plus nivolumab after autologous stem cell transplantation (dated by TCRdb to the early 2020s). Some background on the complete study: The median number of doses received by trial patients was four or five for ipilimumab and roughly eight for nivolumab. The myeloma cohort included high-risk transplant-naive patients and patients relapsing within 3 years of a first autologous transplant. The intent-to-treat population of the trial was made up of under 40 patients. Patients with high-risk diffuse large B cell lymphoma, mature T cell lymphoma, or multiple myeloma undergoing autologous transplant were enrolled in the trial. Beyond this particular receptor, the publication reports: The authors stated that profiles of the T cell receptor repertoire, regulatory T cell phenotype and gut microbiota provided a biologic rationale for studying this approach further. The authors concluded that, as post-transplant consolidation, combined checkpoint inhibition appeared tolerable.

Ipilimumab was given at 1 mg/kg intravenously on day 1 of selected weeks, and checkpoint therapy started 14 to 28 days after autologous transplant. Patients received nivolumab at 3 mg/kg intravenously on day 1 of weeks 1, 4, 7, 10, and every two weeks through week 26. Combined checkpoint inhibition with ipilimumab and nivolumab as consolidation after autologous stem cell transplantation was tested in a Phase Ib clinical trial. Libraries were prepared through the immunoSEQ multiplex PCR assay. TCRdb took this table from immuneACCESS and kept in-frame rearrangements with V and J called. Such tables lack part of the clones; where checked against another copy, unresolved V genes explain under half of the gap, and the rest is unexplained. Across this sample there are about 10,000 clones, with 55% to 75% seen only once. The ten largest clones add up to about 19% of the sample. Reading from cysteine to phenylalanine, the CDR3 counts 15 amino acids. Only the CDR3 DNA stays, 45 bases, in frame from base 1. Germline trimming amounts to 10 bases on V and 8 bases on J, with 12 as the count of junction bases outside the gene matches. CDR1 and CDR2 are read off the germline V gene (reference sequence) as MNHEY and SMNVEV.

Concerning this clone: No antigen is known for it. Base qualities are missing; no much larger clone stands one base away.

The TCR sequence derives from a female donor with multiple myeloma. The sample here was PBMCs, taken in a trial of ipilimumab plus nivolumab as post-transplant consolidation. Recombination joined TRBV27 with TRBJ2-1, with 12 bases in between that match TRBD2. Here the CDR3 is given as CATGLRTSGMYEQFF. The nucleotides read TGTGCCACCGGGTTAAGGACTAGCGGGATGTATGAGCAGTTCTTC.